This T cell receptor beta chain was recovered during a study of blood T cell repertoires in COVID-19. Study information: The United States, Italy and Spain were the sources of the acute and convalescent COVID-19 samples. T cells, B-cell-depleted T cells, or PBMCs supplied cDNA or gDNA.

Original processing methods: Reference gene primer amplification in the assay estimated nucleated cell counts. Measured with immunoSEQ multiplex PCR; TCRdb has only the in-frame clones, and not every one. The V and J calls and clone size were taken over from that table, and D and trimming were inferred from the DNA. The sample holds 110,000 to 150,000 clones, just under 85% seen once. The CDR3 is 14 amino acids. Per the germline V gene, CDR1 is SGDLS and CDR2 is YYNGEE. Losses at the gene ends were 3 bases for V and 2 bases for J; bases not matched to a gene: 3. In its sample, this clone was seen once.

The rearrangement links TRBV9 to TRBJ2-3, with 7 bases identical to TRBD2. The sequenced sample consisted of PBMCs or T cells enriched from blood (not recorded which). This sequence originates from a woman aged 40 to 50 who had recovered from COVID-19. The CDR3 DNA reads as TGTGCCAGCAGCGCTAGCGGCTACACAGATACGCAGTATTTT. Encoded protein: CASSASGYTDTQYF.